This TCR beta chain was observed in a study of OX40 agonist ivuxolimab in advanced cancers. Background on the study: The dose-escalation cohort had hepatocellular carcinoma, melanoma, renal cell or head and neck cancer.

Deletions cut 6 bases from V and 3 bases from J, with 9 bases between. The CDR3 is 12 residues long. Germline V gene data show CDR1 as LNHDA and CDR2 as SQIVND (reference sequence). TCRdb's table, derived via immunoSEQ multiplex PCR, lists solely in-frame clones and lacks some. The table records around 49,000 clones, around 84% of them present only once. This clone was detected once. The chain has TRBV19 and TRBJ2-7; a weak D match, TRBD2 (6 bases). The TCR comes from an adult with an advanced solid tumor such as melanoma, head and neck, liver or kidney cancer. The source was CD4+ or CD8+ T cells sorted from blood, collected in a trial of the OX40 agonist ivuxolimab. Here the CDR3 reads CASSPGGYEQYF. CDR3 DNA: TGTGCCAGTAGCCCCGGGGGCTACGAGCAGTACTTC.